This entry describes one T cell receptor beta chain. Its target antigen remains unknown. No base quality information exists; no much larger clone differs at one position. These data originate in a study of shared clonotypes between healthy human individuals (dated by TCRdb to the early 2020s). About the full investigation: A few men and two women, aged 18 to 49 years, made up the cohort. Per donor, three plates each were used for CD4 naive and CD4 memory, two for CD8 naive, and one for CD8 memory. Blood TCR repertoires of about five healthy adults were deeply sequenced to estimate repertoire size and the extent of clonotype sharing between individuals. To increase sequencing depth and limit assay-specific biases, TCR repertoire library preparation and sequencing were carried out by different laboratories using diverse techniques. Per donor, leukapheresis produced somewhere between about 0.94 and 8.9 billion PBMCs.

Donors were healthy HIV-negative adults with no recently reported acute infections or vaccinations. Every donor was a Caucasian adult living in Nashville, Tennessee, USA. CD4+ T cells were enriched by magnetic negative selection; naive cells were then positively selected on CD45RA, and the negative fraction formed the memory subset. Blood was obtained by leukapheresis, after which PBMCs were separated by Ficoll-Histopaque density gradient centrifugation and cryopreserved in liquid nitrogen vapor phase. Analytical flow cytometry was used to check the purity and quantity of each magnetically sorted T cell population. Genomic DNA was isolated from every sorted fraction and measured by UV absorbance on a Nanodrop 2000c. From the cysteine up to the phenylalanine, the CDR3 has a length of 15 residues. This entry keeps only the CDR3 DNA: 45 bases, framed from base 1. The V end loses 6 bases and the J end loses 6 bases, and a stretch of 19 bases separates them. In the germline V gene, CDR1 corresponds to SGDLS and CDR2 to YYNGEE.

Summary of the overall study and its limitations: Pairwise subsampling led to the expectation that sequencing depth would affect the degree of clonotype sharing among donors. Larger estimated clonotype richness was generally found for naive subsets than for memory subsets. Rarefaction of sorted-subset datasets indicated incomplete sequencing despite the large sequencing depth. About 5% of naive CD4, 3.5% of naive CD8, about 2.5% of memory CD4, and approximately 0.4% of memory CD8 clonotypes were shared across four donors. Sampling was restricted to blood, and TCR repertoires in tissue are likely to differ from TCR repertoires in blood. Because the study included only a small number of donors, the genetic and exposure-history diversity represented was limited. Clonotypes shared by all four sorted-subset donors showed higher generation probabilities than non-shared clonotypes.

TCR CDR3 regions were amplified from genomic DNA by multiplex PCR using the deep immunoSEQ assay. Genomic DNA extracted from each cell subset was distributed evenly over all wells of several immunoSEQ 96-well plates, and each plate served as one replicate. For sorted subsets, roughly 200 ng genomic DNA, equal to 25,000 to 35,000 T cell genomes, was loaded into each replicate PCR. Purified libraries were quantified with a Qubit 3.0 fluorometer, sized on a Bioanalyzer 2100, and re-quantified with the KAPA Library Quantification kit. Each immunoSEQ 96-well plate was sequenced on its own single-read 150-cycle Illumina NextSeq 550 flow cell. In the paper's pipeline: The immunoSEQ output contained only junctional sequences without quality scores, so filtering could not match that applied to full-length reads. To assign V/J genes and CDR3, sequences were annotated against IMGT germline references using PyIR, a Python wrapper for IgBLAST v1.9. Reads were removed for weak V/J assignments (E-value above 1e-6), missing CDR3, stop codons, out-of-frame junctions, or ambiguous translated residues. A V3J clonotype was defined by an identical inferred V gene, J gene, and CDR3 amino acid sequence. Percentage overlap between repertoires was calculated by dividing the number of shared unique clonotypes by the size of the smaller repertoire. Repertoire richness was assessed with RTK rarefaction, the Chao1 estimator, and Recon v2.1 estimates of unobserved clonotypes. Generation probabilities for all TCRbeta clonotypes obtained by the gDNA method from four donors were computed using OLGA. TCRdb limited this immuneACCESS table to in-frame rearrangements with V and J called. A share of clones is missing; checked studies link under half to unresolved V genes, and the rest is unexplained. V and J calls plus clone size are reproduced from that table; the DNA served to infer D and trimming. This sample is represented by 700,000 or so clones; more than 70% of them were singletons. The ten largest clones represent about 1.7% of the sample.

The chain is encoded by TRBV9 joined to TRBJ1-3; a tentative D call is TRBD1 (5 bases match). The sequence derives from a woman in her twenties or thirties in good health. Sequencing was performed on memory CD4+ T cells sorted from blood. The cell subset or site label, read with the paper, signifies: CD45RA-negative fraction. At the DNA level, the sequence is TGTGCCAGCACTTGGGACCCGGGGAATTCAAACACCATATATTTT. It is translated as CASTWDPGNSNTIYF.